This T cell receptor beta chain derives from a study of persistence of HIV-infected CD4 T cells (TCRdb year 2020). With respect to the entire study: Participants had been on suppressive ART for a median of 8 years. Apart from a couple of participants who underwent leukapheresis at a single time point, peripheral blood samples of up to 180 mL were collected from participants at multiple time points. Anti-CD3/anti-CD28 stimulation activated a higher proportion of cells, with a lower memory fraction, than antigen stimulation. CMV- and HIV-1 Gag-responding CD4+ T cells were isolated from ART-treated individuals so that antigen-driven clonal expansion of HIV-1-infected cells could be examined. Proviral sequencing was used to assess clonality among infected cells, whereas TCRbeta sequencing gauged the clonality of all cells within each sorted population. The TCR cluster analysis across participants included about 8 participants for CMV and roughly 7 participants for Gag.

From cysteine to phenylalanine, the CDR3 is 16 amino acids long. CDR3 DNA is the only sequence kept; it has 48 bases, read in frame from the first base. V and J lose 0 bases and 0 bases, and a span of 10 bases separates them. CDR1 and CDR2 (SGHRS, YFSETQ) derive from the germline V gene. The paper's findings and limits, for the study overall: Only a small number of individuals took part in the study, and only a limited range of antigens was tested. A correlation was observed between TCR oligoclonality and proviral oligoclonality within the same sorted populations. Because the TCR analyses were done in bulk, restricting them to just the rare CMV-responding cells that actually carried HIV-1 proviruses was not possible. Antigen-responding cells were enriched for expanded CDR3beta sequences that were degenerate, which suggests that CD4+ responses to CMV and Gag underwent convergent selection. Significantly lower TCRbeta richness was observed in CMV- and Gag-responding cells than in anti-CD3/anti-CD28-responding cells, and higher oligoclonality was observed in CMV-responding cells than in CD3/CD28-stimulated and Gag-responding cells.

Interpreted using the paper, the treatment or condition label stands for: suppressive antiretroviral therapy. Cells were stimulated with anti-CD3/anti-CD28 magnetic beads as a nonspecific positive control representing the CD4+ T cell repertoire. Responding CD4+ T cells were sorted by upregulation of both CD40 ligand and CD69. HIV-1-infected adults in whom suppressive ART had been started during chronic infection were enrolled as participants. Participants had undetectable plasma HIV-1 RNA below 50 copies/mL for at least 4 years. To be included, participants needed a CD4+ T cell count above 400 cells/uL and a positive CMV serology. Before stimulation, PBMCs were isolated using density centrifugation and then depleted of CD8+ T cells. For approximately 18 hours, CD8-depleted PBMCs were stimulated with anti-CD28/CD49d costimulation, a CD40-blocking antibody, and enfuvirtide, which was added to prevent new infections. Sorting was done on either a Beckman Coulter MoFlo Legacy or an XDP sorter, and propidium iodide was used to exclude dead cells. For samples with more than one million cells, genomic DNA was extracted with the QIAamp DNA Mini Kit, and for all other samples the Quick-DNA Microprep Kit was used.

Concerning this clone: Its target antigen remains unknown. No clone much larger than this one lies a single base away; base qualities are absent.

The immunoSEQ hsTCRB assay version 4, run in survey mode, was used to sequence TCRbeta repertoires from genomic DNA. Genomic DNA was diluted to around 9.2 ng/uL, using up to 1 ug per sample for TCRbeta sequencing. The study's processing was this. TCRbeta data analysis was done in ImmunoSeq Analyzer 3.0, and diversity was calculated on productive nucleotide rearrangements. Using the Immunarch R package, lower-bound TCR diversity was estimated with the improved Chao index and clonality was estimated with the Gini coefficient. Nucleotide rearrangements that differed but encoded the same CDR3beta amino acid sequence were counted as separate clonotypes. Differential abundance analysis found TCRbeta sequences that were significantly enriched in antigen-responding cells compared with anti-CD3/anti-CD28-activated cells. TCRs were clustered by predicted peptide-MHC specificity with GLIPH2, both within individual participants and across merged participant data sets. TCRdb limited this immuneACCESS table to in-frame rearrangements with V and J called. A share of clones is missing; checked studies link under half to unresolved V genes, and the rest is unexplained. V, J and clone size are taken as reported in that table, and D and trimming were inferred from the DNA itself. Across this sample there are 35,000 to 50,000 clones, with approximately 90% seen only once. Of the sample, 1.8% falls within the top ten clones.

This TCR was recovered from an adult man with HIV who was CMV-seropositive. The material was CD4+ T cells sorted from PBMCs after approximately 18-hour stimulation, obtained from a patient who received antiretroviral therapy. Reading the label with the study, this specimen's cell subset or site is: CD40L+CD69+ CD4 T cells responding to anti-CD3/anti-CD28 beads, representing the overall repertoire. The chain is encoded by TRBV5-1 joined to TRBJ2-1; a tentative D call is TRBD2 (7 bases match). This receptor carries the CDR3 CASSLEGDYSYNEQFF. At the DNA level, the sequence is TGCGCCAGCAGCTTGGAGGGGGACTACTCCTACAATGAGCAGTTCTTC.